These T cell receptor beta chains were read from a single sample in a study of blood T cells in healthy people across ages. TCRdb re-called the 5' RACE reads through MiXCR, storing one row per CDR3 protein. In the table there are 350,000 to 450,000 distinct CDR3 sequences, about half of which are singletons. Input material: blood. The receptors originated from a man in his fifties or sixties in good health. Both conserved end residues are part of each CDR3. D genes are given only for firm matches. Expanded clones are given a class, and other clones once, few, many or no size at all.

clone size,D gene,V gene,J gene,CDR3 protein,CDR3 DNA
NA,NA,TRBV7-9,TRBJ2-1,CASSDSDRANEQFF,TGTGCCAGCAGCGATAGCGATAGGGCCAATGAGCAGTTCTTC
few,NA,TRBV29-1,TRBJ2-5,CSVEKGLQETQYF,TGCAGCGTTGAGAAAGGCCTGCAAGAGACCCAGTACTTC
NA,NA,TRBV5-6,TRBJ1-2,CASSLGFARGHTF,TGTGCCAGCAGCTTGGGCTTTGCGCGCGGCCACACCTTC
NA,NA,TRBV7-9,TRBJ2-7,CASSPWGGQGSHEQYF,TGTGCCAGCAGCCCCTGGGGTGGGCAGGGTTCCCACGAGCAGTACTTC
few,NA,TRBV29-1,TRBJ1-2,CSVEPSFKDGYTF,TGCAGCGTTGAACCCAGCTTTAAAGATGGCTACACCTTC
few,TRBD1,TRBV7-2,TRBJ2-7,CASSLTGGSSYEQYF,TGTGCCAGCAGCTTAACAGGGGGAAGCTCCTACGAGCAGTACTTC
once,NA,TRBV20-1,TRBJ1-2,CSVGRFPRRGYTF,TGCAGCGTAGGGAGATTTCCTAGGCGGGGCTACACCTTC
few,TRBD2,TRBV19,TRBJ2-1,CASSLPGLVSNEQFF,TGTGCCAGTAGCCTTCCGGGACTAGTCAGCAATGAGCAGTTCTTC
NA,NA,TRBV2,TRBJ2-7,CASRGDGFSYEQYF,TGTGCCAGCAGAGGGGACGGATTTTCCTACGAGCAGTACTTC
NA,NA,TRBV5-4,TRBJ2-2,CASSLGLTNTGELFF,TGTGCCAGCAGCTTGGGACTTACGAACACCGGGGAGCTGTTTTTT
NA,NA,TRBV5-1,TRBJ2-3,CASSSGHPLTDTQYF,TGCGCCAGCAGCTCCGGACACCCCCTCACAGATACGCAGTATTTT
NA,NA,TRBV7-9,TRBJ2-7,CASSPRLGNYEQYF,TGTGCCAGCAGCCCCCGGCTGGGAAACTACGAGCAGTACTTC
medium-sized,TRBD2,TRBV10-3,TRBJ2-7,CAISDPAGNYEQYF,TGTGCCATCAGTGACCCAGCGGGGAACTACGAGCAGTACTTC
few,NA,TRBV29-1,TRBJ2-2,CSVAQGPNTGELFF,TGCAGCGTTGCCCAGGGGCCGAACACCGGGGAGCTGTTTTTT
NA,TRBD2,TRBV27,TRBJ2-5,CASRTGTSGSNEQYF,TGTGCCAGCAGGACCGGGACTAGCGGGAGTAATGAGCAGTACTTC
NA,TRBD1,TRBV20-1,TRBJ2-5,CSAPRTGRETQYF,TGCAGTGCTCCTCGGACAGGGCGAGAGACCCAGTACTTC
many,NA,TRBV5-1,TRBJ1-1,CASSLEGGGRRTEAFF,TGCGCCAGCAGCTTGGAAGGGGGGGGGCGCCGGACTGAAGCTTTCTTT